This T cell receptor beta chain appears in the sequencing data of a study of T cells in Graves' hyperthyroidism and ophthalmopathy. Across the whole study: Before any treatment, at initial diagnosis, peripheral blood was collected.

Findings of the study overall: Ophthalmopathy stood apart from stable hyperthyroidism in a 13 V-J model. Ophthalmopathy was model-predicted a median roughly six months pre-onset.

Trimming took 1 base from V and 6 from J; bases not matched to a gene: 6. CDR1 is DFQATT and CDR2 is SNEGSKA in the germline V gene (reference sequence). This CDR3 contains 14 residues. There were TCR beta CDR3 regions amplified from RNA transcripts. Carried out on the TCR CDR3, a first-round RT-PCR used the HTBI primer set. One entry per CDR3 protein, called by TCRdb with MiXCR from the multiplex PCR reads. The table lists a few hundred thousand distinct CDR3 sequences, approximately 15% of them singletons. There are many counts of this clonotype. The antigen remains unidentified. Reasons for excluding patients were uncontrolled infection, other autoimmune disease, pregnancy or lactation.

The sample was blood. The source is a woman in her twenties or thirties with Graves' hyperthyroidism. This chain joins TRBV20-1 and TRBJ2-3; the match to TRBD2 covers 8 bases. In nucleotides, the CDR3 is TGCAGTGCTAGAGCTGAGCGGGAGATGGATACGCAGTATTTT. Residues: CSARAEREMDTQYF.